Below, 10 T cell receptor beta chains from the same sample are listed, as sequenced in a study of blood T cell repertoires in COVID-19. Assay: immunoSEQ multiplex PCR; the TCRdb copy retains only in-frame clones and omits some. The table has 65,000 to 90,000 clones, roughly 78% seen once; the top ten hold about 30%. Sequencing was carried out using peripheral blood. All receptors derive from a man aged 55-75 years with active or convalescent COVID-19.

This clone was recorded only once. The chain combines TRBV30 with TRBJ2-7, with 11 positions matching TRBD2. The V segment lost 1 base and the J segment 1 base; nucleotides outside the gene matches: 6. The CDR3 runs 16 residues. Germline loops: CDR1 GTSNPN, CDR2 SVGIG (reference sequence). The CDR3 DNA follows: TGTGCCTGGAGTGACTGGGGGACTAGCGGTTCCTACGAGCAGTACTTC. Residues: CAWSDWGTSGSYEQYF.

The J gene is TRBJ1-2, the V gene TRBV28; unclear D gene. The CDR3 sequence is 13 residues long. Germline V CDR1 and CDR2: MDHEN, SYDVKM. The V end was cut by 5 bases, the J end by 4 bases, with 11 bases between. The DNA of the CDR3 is TGTGCCAGCAGTCTTGTGCGGGTCTATGGCTACACCTTC. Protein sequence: CASSLVRVYGYTF.

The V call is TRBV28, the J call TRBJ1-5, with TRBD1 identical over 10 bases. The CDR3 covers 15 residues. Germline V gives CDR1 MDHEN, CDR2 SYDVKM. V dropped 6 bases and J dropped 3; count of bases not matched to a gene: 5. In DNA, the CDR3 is TGTGCCAGCAGCCGGGACAGGGGCTTCAATCAGCCCCAGCATTTT. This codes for CASSRDRGFNQPQHF.

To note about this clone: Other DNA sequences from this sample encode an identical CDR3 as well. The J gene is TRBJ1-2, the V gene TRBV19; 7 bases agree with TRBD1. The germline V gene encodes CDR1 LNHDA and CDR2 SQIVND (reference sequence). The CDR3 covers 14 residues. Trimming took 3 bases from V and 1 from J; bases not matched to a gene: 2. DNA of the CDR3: TGTGCCAGTAGTATCGGACAGGATAACTATGGCTACACCTTC. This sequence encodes CASSIGQDNYGYTF.

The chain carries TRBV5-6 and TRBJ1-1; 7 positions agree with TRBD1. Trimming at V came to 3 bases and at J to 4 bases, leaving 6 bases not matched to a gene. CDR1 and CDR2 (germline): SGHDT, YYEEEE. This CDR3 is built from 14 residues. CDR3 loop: CASSSGGRGTEAFF. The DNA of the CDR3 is TGTGCCAGCAGCTCAGGGGGGAGAGGCACTGAAGCTTTCTTT. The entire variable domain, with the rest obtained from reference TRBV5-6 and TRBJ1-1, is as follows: DAGVTQSPTHLIKTRGQQVTLRCSPKSGHDTVSWYQQALGQGPQFIFQYYEEEERQRGNFPDRFSGHQFPNYSSELNVNALLLGDSALYLCASSSGGRGTEAFFGQGTRLTVV.

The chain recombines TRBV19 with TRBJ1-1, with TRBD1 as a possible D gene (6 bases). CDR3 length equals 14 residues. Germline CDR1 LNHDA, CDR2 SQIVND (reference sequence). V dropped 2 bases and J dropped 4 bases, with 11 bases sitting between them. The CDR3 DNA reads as TGTGCCAGTAGTATACAGGGGAGTAGCACTGAAGCTTTCTTT. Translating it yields CASSIQGSSTEAFF.

The DNA of the CDR3 is TGTGCCAGCAGCCCAAACAGGGGGCAGGCTGAAGCTTTCTTT. It is translated as CASSPNRGQAEAFF. The J gene is TRBJ1-1, the V gene TRBV5-6; TRBD1 aligns across 9 bases. Germline trimming cut 4 bases from V and 6 bases from J; bases unmatched to any gene: 7. The CDR3 has 14 residues. Germline CDR1 is SGHDT and CDR2 is YYEEEE. Supplemented by reference TRBV5-6 and TRBJ1-1, the full variable domain reads DAGVTQSPTHLIKTRGQQVTLRCSPKSGHDTVSWYQQALGQGPQFIFQYYEEEERQRGNFPDRFSGHQFPNYSSELNVNALLLGDSALYLCASSPNRGQAEAFFGQGTRLTVV.

CDR3 protein: CASTLSRDIQETQYF. CDR3 DNA: TGTGCCAGCACCCTAAGTAGGGACATCCAAGAGACCCAGTACTTC. The chain links TRBV6-5 to TRBJ2-5; TRBD1 is a possible D gene (6 bases). Between the trimmed V and J ends, which lost 7 bases and 1 base, there was a span of 16 bases. Germline assignment: CDR1 MNHEY and CDR2 SVGAGI. The CDR3 is 15 amino acids.

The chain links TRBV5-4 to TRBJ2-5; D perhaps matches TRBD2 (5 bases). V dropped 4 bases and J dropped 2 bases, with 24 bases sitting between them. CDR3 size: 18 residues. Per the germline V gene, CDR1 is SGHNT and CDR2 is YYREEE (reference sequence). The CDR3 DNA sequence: TGTGCCAGCAGCCGTATTTTTAACCGGGGTGTTAGACAAGAGACCCAGTACTTC. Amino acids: CASSRIFNRGVRQETQYF.

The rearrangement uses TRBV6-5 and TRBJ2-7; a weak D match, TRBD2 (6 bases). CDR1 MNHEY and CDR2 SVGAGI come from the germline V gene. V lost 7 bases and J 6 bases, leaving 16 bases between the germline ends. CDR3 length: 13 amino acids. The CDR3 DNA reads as TGTGCCAGCACTCCATGGGGACTTATCGAGCAGTACTTC. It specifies CASTPWGLIEQYF.